The TCR beta chain described here comes from a study of beta chain features in type 1 diabetes. Findings and caveats of the study: For TCRB rearrangement, an influence of HLA type remained unresolved here. In all four CD4+ subsets, TCRB CDR3 length was significantly, moderately reduced in type 1 diabetes.

A word on this clone: Antigen: not known.

Isolated RNA was reverse transcribed in full, so expressed TCRB transcripts were sequenced. Here immunoSEQ multiplex PCR was the method, and the copy in TCRdb shows in-frame clones only, minus some. The data show over 40,000 clones, 65% to 70% seen once. This CDR3 has 14 amino acids. Trimming removed 2 bases from V and 4 bases from J; junction bases left unmatched: 5. Germline V lookup: CDR1 SGHRS, CDR2 YFSETQ. Sequencing was performed on Tregs from blood. The rearrangement links TRBV5-1 to TRBJ2-5, with TRBD2 matching 7 bases. This clonotype originated in a man between 25 and 39 years old with type 1 diabetes. Some clones in this sample may be carry-over from other donors' samples. The CDR3 protein is CASSLISGAETQYF. In DNA form, the CDR3 reads TGCGCCAGCAGCTTAATAAGCGGGGCAGAGACCCAGTACTTC.